This T cell receptor beta chain is drawn from a study of STAT5B mutations in CD4+ large granular lymphocyte leukemia. Across the whole study: Among healthy donors, a particular HLA allele went with more CDR3 'QG' motifs. Study-wide results and limits: Patient CD4-sorted repertoires looked more clonal than healthy CD4+ repertoires, even without putative leukemic clones. Data were not HLA-matched across samples. TRBV06-family usage was enriched in top patient clones (8/27) versus controls (2/35).

CDR1 is LNHDA and CDR2 is SQIVND in the germline V gene (reference sequence). The CDR3 spans 13 residues. The V end was cut by 4 bases, the J end by 5 bases, with 9 bases between. Profiled with immunoSEQ multiplex PCR; TCRdb holds only in-frame clones, not every one. This sample has tens of thousands of clones; around 84% occur once, and the top ten carry around 2.6%. Remarks on this clone: Its target is unknown.

The TCR comes from a human donor in good health. The chain links TRBV19 to TRBJ1-5; possibly TRBD1 for D (5 bases). Specimen: CD4+ T cells from blood buffy coats. CDR3 region: CASSTTGDQPQHF. CDR3 coding DNA: TGTGCCAGTAGTACCACAGGAGATCAGCCCCAGCATTTT.